Presented here are 15 T cell receptor beta chains from one specimen sequenced in a study of T-cell reconstitution after alpha-beta-depleted transplantation in children (dated by TCRdb to the mid-2010s). The library was made by PCR. The sample was run on an Illumina HiSeq 2500. TCR libraries were prepared with molecular barcoding, using unique molecular identifiers to normalize TCRbeta repertoire quantification. TCRdb ran its own pipeline on the public reads, namely fastp trimming at Q25 and MiXCR clone calling, and kept in-frame beta chains. Entries are consolidated by CDR3 protein sequence, retaining the most common genes and DNA. Here the sample has more than 400,000 distinct CDR3 sequences; 43% occur a single time. Clones ranked in the top ten supply around a quarter of the sample. Interpreted using the paper, the treatment or condition label stands for: allogeneic hematopoietic cell transplantation with graft depleted of TCRalphabeta T cells and CD19 B cells.

The source material was PBMCs, sampled before TCRalphabeta/CD19-depleted stem cell transplant. These receptors all stem from a girl aged 2-10 years with aplastic anemia, due to receive a stem cell transplant.

The chain recombines TRBV7-3 with TRBJ2-3, with 14 positions matching TRBD2. This CDR3 region has 17 residues. Per the germline V gene, CDR1 is SGHTA and CDR2 is FQGTGA. The trim removed 6 bases at V and 3 bases at J, leaving 8 bases unmatched. CDR3 in amino acids: CASSETSGREDTDTQYF. The CDR3 DNA follows: TGTGCCAGCAGTGAGACTAGCGGGAGGGAGGATACAGATACGCAGTATTTT.

This clonotype turned up a few times. V is TRBV5-1 and J is TRBJ2-2, with 8 nucleotides matching TRBD1. CDR1 and CDR2 from the germline V gene are SGHRS and YFSETQ. The length of the CDR3 is 16 residues. V shed 1 base, J shed 4 bases, and the junction held 6 bases outside the gene matches. The CDR3 here is CASSLQDRVATGELFF. The CDR3 DNA reads as TGCGCCAGCAGCTTGCAGGACAGGGTGGCCACCGGGGAGCTGTTTTTT. The complete variable domain, with remaining parts taken from reference TRBV5-1 and TRBJ2-2, reads KAGVTQTPRYLIKTRGQQVTLSCSPISGHRSVSWYQQTPGQGLQFLFEYFSETQRNKGNFPGRFSGRQFSNSRSEMNVSTLELGDSALYLCASSLQDRVATGELFFGEGSRLTVL.

CDR3 in amino acids: CSARRQLYTDTQYF. The CDR3 DNA reads as TGCAGTGCCAGAAGGCAGCTATACACAGATACGCAGTATTTT. The chain combines TRBV20-1 with TRBJ2-3; D unresolved. Trimming pared 6 bases from V and 2 bases from J, leaving 15 bases between. Germline-derived CDR1 and CDR2 are DFQATT and SNEGSKA (reference sequence). The CDR3 is 14 residues long.

This clonotype has only a few counts. This sequence joins TRBV7-3 and TRBJ2-6; D perhaps matches TRBD1 (5 bases). The CDR3 is 15 amino acids. V was pared by 5 bases and J by 2 bases, with 10 bases between. The germline gives CDR1 SGHTA, CDR2 FQGTGA. CDR3 region: CASSPQGAGANVLTF. CDR3 DNA sequence: TGTGCCAGCAGCCCTCAGGGTGCTGGGGCCAACGTCCTGACTTTC.

The chain links TRBV7-3 to TRBJ2-3, with 11 bases fitting TRBD2. CDR1 is SGHTA and CDR2 is FQGTGA in the germline V gene. J was trimmed by 4 bases and V by 0 bases; bases with no gene match: 0. The CDR3 runs 15 residues. CDR3 residues: CASSLTSGGADTQYF. CDR3 DNA: TGTGCCAGCAGCTTAACTAGCGGGGGGGCAGATACGCAGTATTTT.

This clonotype occurred a few times. The chain carries TRBV5-1 and TRBJ2-7; tentatively, D is TRBD1 or TRBD2 (5 bases each). The V gene's germline CDR1 is SGHRS and CDR2 YFSETQ. CDR3 length: 15 residues. Trimming left V 0 bases short and J 2 bases short, with 12 bases between. DNA for the CDR3: TGCGCCAGCAGCTTGGTTCCAGGGACCACCTACGAGCAGTACTTC. Protein product: CASSLVPGTTYEQYF.

This clonotype came up a few times. The gene calls are TRBV20-1 and TRBJ2-5; tentative D call: TRBD1 (6 bases). Germline CDR1 reads DFQATT; CDR2 reads SNEGSKA (reference sequence). This CDR3 contains 14 residues. Trimming cost V 2 bases and J 3 bases, with 13 bases left between them. CDR3 nucleotide sequence: TGCAGTGCTAGATATACCGGGGACAAAGAGACCCAGTACTTC. As protein: CSARYTGDKETQYF.

The chain carries TRBV18 and TRBJ2-7; no definite D call. V was cut by 3 bases and J by 1 base, with 7 bases left in between. The germline V gene encodes CDR1 KGHSH and CDR2 LQKENI. The CDR3 spans 13 residues. CDR3 nucleotides: TGTGCCAGCTCACCTACTCGGTCCTACGAGCAGTACTTC. As protein: CASSPTRSYEQYF.

J is TRBJ2-1 and V is TRBV6-2 or TRBV6-3; D not certain. This CDR3 is built from 13 residues. Looked up from germline, CDR1 is MNHEY and CDR2 is SVGEGT. V gave up 9 bases and J gave up 6 bases, with 15 bases separating them. In DNA form, the CDR3 reads TGTGCCAGGCTCCTTGAGGAAGGCAATGAGCAGTTCTTC. This gives the protein CARLLEEGNEQFF.

This clonotype was seen a handful of times. The chain couples TRBV20-1 to TRBJ1-1, with D perhaps TRBD1 (5 bases). The CDR3 sequence is 15 residues long. Trimming took off 1 base at V and 0 bases at J, with 12 bases between the two ends. Per the germline V gene, CDR1 is DFQATT and CDR2 is SNEGSKA (reference sequence). The CDR3, as DNA: TGCAGTGCTAGAGGCAAGGGGACTATGAACACTGAAGCTTTCTTT. It translates to CSARGKGTMNTEAFF.

The genes are TRBV2 and TRBJ2-7, with no clear D. CDR3 size: 10 residues. Trimming removed 4 bases from V and 6 bases from J, with 4 bases in between. CDR1 and CDR2 from the germline V gene are SNHLY and FYNNEI. CDR3 DNA: TGTGCCAGCAGTGTATTCGAGCAGTACTTC. It codes for CASSVFEQYF.

CDR3 amino acids: CASSLGGLGGDTQYF. The DNA for the CDR3 is TGTGCCAGCAGCTTAGGGGGACTAGGGGGAGATACGCAGTATTTT. The V and J genes are TRBV7-2 and TRBJ2-3, with 8 bases matching TRBD2. CDR3 length: 15 residues. From germline, CDR1 is SGHTA and CDR2 FQGNSA. The J segment lost 5 bases and the V segment lost 1 base, leaving 5 bases of the junction unmatched.

This clonotype has only a few counts. The rearrangement uses TRBV7-9 and TRBJ2-5, with D unresolved. The germline V and J ends were trimmed by 7 bases and 0 bases, with 9 bases remaining between them. The CDR3 runs to 13 residues. Germline values: CDR1 SEHNR, CDR2 FQNEAQ (reference sequence). DNA for the CDR3: TGTGCCAGCACCAAAATAAACCAAGAGACCCAGTACTTC. It is translated as CASTKINQETQYF.

CDR3 sequence: CASSARPTGELFF. The CDR3 nucleotides read TGTGCCAGCAGCGCAAGGCCCACCGGGGAGCTGTTTTTT. The V and J genes are TRBV7-6 and TRBJ2-2; D is ambiguous. Germline V gene sequence: CDR1 SGHVS, CDR2 FNYEAQ. The CDR3 contains 13 residues. Trimming cost V 5 bases and J 4 bases, with 8 bases left between them.

This clonotype has a count of ten or more. The chain joins TRBV7-3 to TRBJ2-3; D gene uncertain. The CDR3 length is 13 residues. Germline V CDR1 and CDR2: SGHTA, FQGTGA. Trimming shortened V by 2 bases and J by 6 bases, and 9 bases separated the two germline ends. This CDR3 is CASSLEGMDTQYF. DNA for the CDR3: TGTGCCAGCAGCTTAGAAGGGATGGATACGCAGTATTTT. Full variable domain (rest looked up from reference TRBV7-3 and TRBJ2-3): GAGVSQTPSNKVTEKGKYVELRCDPISGHTALYWYRQSLGQGPEFLIYFQGTGAADDSGLPNDRFFAVRPEGSVSTLKIQRTERGDSAVYLCASSLEGMDTQYFGPGTRLTVL.